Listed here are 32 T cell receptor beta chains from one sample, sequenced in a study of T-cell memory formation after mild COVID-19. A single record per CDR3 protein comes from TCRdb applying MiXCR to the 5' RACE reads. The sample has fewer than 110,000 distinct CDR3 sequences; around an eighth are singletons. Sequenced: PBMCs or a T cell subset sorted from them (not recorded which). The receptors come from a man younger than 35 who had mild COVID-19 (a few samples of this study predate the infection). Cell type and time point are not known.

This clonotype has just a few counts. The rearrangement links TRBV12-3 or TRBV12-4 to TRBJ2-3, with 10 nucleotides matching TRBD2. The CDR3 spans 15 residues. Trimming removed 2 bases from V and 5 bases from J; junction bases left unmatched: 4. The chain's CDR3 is CASSLSGGAVDTQYF. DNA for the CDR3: TGTGCCAGCAGTTTAAGCGGGGGGGCTGTAGATACGCAGTATTTT.

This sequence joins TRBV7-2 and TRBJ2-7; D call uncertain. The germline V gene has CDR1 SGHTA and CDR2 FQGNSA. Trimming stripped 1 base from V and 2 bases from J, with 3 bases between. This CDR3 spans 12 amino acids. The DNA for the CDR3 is TGTGCCAGCAGCTTAGAAACCTACGAGCAGTACTTC. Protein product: CASSLETYEQYF.

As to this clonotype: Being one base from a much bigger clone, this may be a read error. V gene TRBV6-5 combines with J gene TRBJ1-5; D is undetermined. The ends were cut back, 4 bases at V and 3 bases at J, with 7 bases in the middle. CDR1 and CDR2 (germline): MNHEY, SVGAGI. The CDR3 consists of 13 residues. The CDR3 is CASSCGINQPQHF. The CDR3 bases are TGTGCCAGCAGTTGTGGCATCAATCAGCCCCAGCATTTT.

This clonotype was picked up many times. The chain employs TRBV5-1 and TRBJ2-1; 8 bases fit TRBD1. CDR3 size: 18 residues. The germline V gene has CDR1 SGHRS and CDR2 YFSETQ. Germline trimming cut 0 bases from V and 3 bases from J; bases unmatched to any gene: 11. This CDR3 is CASSLAQGAGSYYNEQFF. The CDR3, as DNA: TGCGCCAGCAGCTTGGCGCAGGGGGCCGGATCCTACTACAATGAGCAGTTCTTC.

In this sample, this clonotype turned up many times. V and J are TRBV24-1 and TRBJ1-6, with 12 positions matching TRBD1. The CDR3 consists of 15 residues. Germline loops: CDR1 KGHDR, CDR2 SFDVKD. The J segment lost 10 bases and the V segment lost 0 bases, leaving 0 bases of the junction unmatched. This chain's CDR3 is CATSDLGTGGSPLHF. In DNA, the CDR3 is TGTGCCACCAGTGATTTGGGGACAGGGGGCTCACCCCTCCACTTT.

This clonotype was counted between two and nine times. CDR3 protein: CASSAPGTSGASTDTQYF. CDR3 bases: TGTGCCAGCAGCGCTCCCGGGACTAGCGGGGCTAGCACAGATACGCAGTATTTT. The chain joins TRBV12-3 or TRBV12-4 to TRBJ2-3; 13 bases are a match to TRBD2. This CDR3 has 18 amino acids. V shed 6 bases, J shed 0 bases, and the junction held 9 bases outside the gene matches.

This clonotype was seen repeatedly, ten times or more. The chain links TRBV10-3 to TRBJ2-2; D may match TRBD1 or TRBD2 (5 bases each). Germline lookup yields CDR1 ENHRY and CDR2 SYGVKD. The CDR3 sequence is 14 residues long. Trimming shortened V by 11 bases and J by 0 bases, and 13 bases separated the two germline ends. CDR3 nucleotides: TGTGCCGTAAACCGGGACGCGAACACCGGGGAGCTGTTTTTT. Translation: CAVNRDANTGELFF.

The CDR3 region is CASSFIGTTYEQYF. DNA of the CDR3: TGTGCCAGCAGCTTTATCGGGACTACCTACGAGCAGTACTTC. This chain joins TRBV7-2 and TRBJ2-7; 7 bases agree with TRBD2. The junction had 4 bases not matched to a gene; V was cut back by 3 bases and J by 2 bases. Germline assignment: CDR1 SGHTA and CDR2 FQGNSA. CDR3 length: 14 residues.

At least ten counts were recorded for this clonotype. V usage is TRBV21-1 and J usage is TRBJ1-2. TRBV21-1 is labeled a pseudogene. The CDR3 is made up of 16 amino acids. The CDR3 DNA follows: TGTGCCAGCAAAGGCGAGAAATTGGCAGAGAACTATGGCTACACCTTC. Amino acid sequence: CASKGEKLAENYGYTF.

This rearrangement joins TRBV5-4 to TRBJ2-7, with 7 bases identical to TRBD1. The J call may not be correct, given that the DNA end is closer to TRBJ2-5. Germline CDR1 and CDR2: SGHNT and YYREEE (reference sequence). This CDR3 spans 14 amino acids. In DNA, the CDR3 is TGTGCCAGCAGCCCCCGACAGGGTCAGGAGACCCAGTACTTC. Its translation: CASSPRQGQETQYF.

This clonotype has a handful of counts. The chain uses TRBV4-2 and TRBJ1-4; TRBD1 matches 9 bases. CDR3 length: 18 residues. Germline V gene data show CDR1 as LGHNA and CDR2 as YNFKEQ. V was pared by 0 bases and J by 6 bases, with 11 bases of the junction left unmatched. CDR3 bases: TGTGCCAGCAGCCAAGATAGGGGACAGGGACTTGGGGATGAAAAACTGTTTTTT. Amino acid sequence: CASSQDRGQGLGDEKLFF.

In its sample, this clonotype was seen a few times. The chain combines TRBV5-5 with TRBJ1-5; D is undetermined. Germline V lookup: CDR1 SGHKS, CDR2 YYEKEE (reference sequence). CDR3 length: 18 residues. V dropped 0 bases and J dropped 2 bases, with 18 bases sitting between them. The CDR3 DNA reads TGTGCCAGCAGCTTGGGGAATCCCCGCCTCGAGGGCAATCAGCCCCAGCATTTT. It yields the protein CASSLGNPRLEGNQPQHF.

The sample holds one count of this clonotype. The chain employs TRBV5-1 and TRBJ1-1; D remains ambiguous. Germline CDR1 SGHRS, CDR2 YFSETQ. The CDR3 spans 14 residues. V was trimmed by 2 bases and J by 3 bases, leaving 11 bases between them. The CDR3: CASSFETEDTEAFF. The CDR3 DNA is TGCGCCAGCAGCTTTGAGACCGAGGACACTGAAGCTTTCTTT.

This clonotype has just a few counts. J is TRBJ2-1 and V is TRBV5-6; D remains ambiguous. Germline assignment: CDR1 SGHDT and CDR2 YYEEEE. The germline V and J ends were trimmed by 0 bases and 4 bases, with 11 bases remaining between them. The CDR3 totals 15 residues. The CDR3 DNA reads TGTGCCAGCAGCTTGGGGCGGCTGATATACAATGAGCAGTTCTTC. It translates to CASSLGRLIYNEQFF.

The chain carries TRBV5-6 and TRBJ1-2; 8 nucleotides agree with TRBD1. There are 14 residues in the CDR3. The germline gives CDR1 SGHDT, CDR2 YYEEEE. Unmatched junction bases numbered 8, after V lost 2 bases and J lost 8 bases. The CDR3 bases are TGTGCCAGCAGCTTAGTCGACAGGGGTTTAGGCTACACCTTC. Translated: CASSLVDRGLGYTF. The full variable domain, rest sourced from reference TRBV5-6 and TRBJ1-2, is DAGVTQSPTHLIKTRGQQVTLRCSPKSGHDTVSWYQQALGQGPQFIFQYYEEEERQRGNFPDRFSGHQFPNYSSELNVNALLLGDSALYLCASSLVDRGLGYTFGSGTRLTVV.

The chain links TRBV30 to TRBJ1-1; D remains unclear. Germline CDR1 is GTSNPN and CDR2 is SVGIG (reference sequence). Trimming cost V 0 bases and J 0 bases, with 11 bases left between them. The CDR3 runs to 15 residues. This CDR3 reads CAWSVLGHMNTEAFF. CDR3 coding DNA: TGTGCCTGGAGTGTACTCGGCCACATGAACACTGAAGCTTTCTTT.

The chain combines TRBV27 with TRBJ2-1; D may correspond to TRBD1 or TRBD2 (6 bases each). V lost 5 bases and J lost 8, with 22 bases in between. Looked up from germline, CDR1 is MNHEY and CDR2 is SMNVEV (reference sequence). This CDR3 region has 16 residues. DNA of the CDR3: TGTGCCAGCAGTCCGGGAGACAGGAACCCTTTAGATGAGCAGTTCTTC. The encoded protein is CASSPGDRNPLDEQFF.

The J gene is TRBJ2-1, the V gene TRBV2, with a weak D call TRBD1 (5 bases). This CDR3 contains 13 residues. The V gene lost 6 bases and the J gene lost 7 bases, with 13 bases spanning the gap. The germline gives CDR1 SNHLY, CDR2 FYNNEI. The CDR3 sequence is CASRISQGNEQFF. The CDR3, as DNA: TGTGCCAGCAGGATATCTCAGGGAAATGAGCAGTTCTTC.

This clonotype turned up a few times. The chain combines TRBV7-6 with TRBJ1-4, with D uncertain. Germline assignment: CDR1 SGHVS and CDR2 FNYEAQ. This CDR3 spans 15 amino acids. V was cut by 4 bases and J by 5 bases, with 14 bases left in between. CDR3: CASSYTLTGNEKLFF. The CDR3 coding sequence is TGTGCCAGCAGCTATACCTTGACCGGGAATGAAAAACTGTTTTTT. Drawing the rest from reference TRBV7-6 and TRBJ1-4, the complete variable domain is GAGVSQSPRYKVTKRGQDVALRCDPISGHVSLYWYRQALGQGPEFLTYFNYEAQQDKSGLPNDRFSAERPEGSISTLTIQRTEQRDSAMYRCASSYTLTGNEKLFFGSGTQLSVL.

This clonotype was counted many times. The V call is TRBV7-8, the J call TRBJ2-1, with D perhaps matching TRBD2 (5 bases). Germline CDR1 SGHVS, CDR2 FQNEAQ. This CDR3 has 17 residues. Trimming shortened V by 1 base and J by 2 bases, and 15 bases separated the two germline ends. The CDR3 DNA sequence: TGTGCCAGCAGCTTAGATATAAGAGGAGGCACCTACAATGAGCAGTTCTTC. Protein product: CASSLDIRGGTYNEQFF.

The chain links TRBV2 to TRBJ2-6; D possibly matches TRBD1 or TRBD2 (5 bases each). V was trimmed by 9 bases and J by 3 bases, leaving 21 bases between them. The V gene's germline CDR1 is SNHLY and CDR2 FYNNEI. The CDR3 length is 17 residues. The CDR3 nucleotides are TGTGCCAGGTCTAACGGGGCCGATAATATTGGGGCCAACGTCCTGACTTTC. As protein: CARSNGADNIGANVLTF.

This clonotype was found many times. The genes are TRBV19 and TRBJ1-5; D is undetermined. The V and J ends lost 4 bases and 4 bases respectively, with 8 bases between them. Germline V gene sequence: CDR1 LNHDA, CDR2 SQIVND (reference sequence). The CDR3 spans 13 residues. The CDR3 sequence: CASSTSLNQPQHF. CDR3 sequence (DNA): TGTGCCAGTAGTACCTCATTGAATCAGCCCCAGCATTTT.

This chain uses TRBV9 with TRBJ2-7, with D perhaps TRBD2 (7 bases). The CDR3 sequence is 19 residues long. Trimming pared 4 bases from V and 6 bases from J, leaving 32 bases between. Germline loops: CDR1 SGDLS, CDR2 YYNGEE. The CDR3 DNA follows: TGTGCCAGCAGCCCCCGGGTAGGGGGGGAAGTCGGCGGTGCGGGCGAGCAGTACTTC. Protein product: CASSPRVGGEVGGAGEQYF.

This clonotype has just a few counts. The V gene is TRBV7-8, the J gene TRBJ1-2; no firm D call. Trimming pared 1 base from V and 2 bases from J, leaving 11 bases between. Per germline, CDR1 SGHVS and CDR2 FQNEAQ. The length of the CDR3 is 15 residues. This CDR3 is CASSLGAAFNYGYTF. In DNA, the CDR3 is TGTGCCAGCAGCTTAGGGGCAGCCTTCAACTATGGCTACACCTTC.

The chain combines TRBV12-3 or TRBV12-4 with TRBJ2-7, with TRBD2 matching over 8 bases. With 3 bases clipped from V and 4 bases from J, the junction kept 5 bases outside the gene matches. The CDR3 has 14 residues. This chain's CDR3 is CASSFGAGEYEQYV. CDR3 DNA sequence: TGTGCCAGCAGTTTTGGAGCGGGGGAGTACGAGCAGTACGTC.

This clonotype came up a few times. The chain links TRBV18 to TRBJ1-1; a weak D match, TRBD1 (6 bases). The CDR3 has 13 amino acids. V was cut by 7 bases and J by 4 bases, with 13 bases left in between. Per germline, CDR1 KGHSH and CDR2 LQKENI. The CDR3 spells CASYRDIGTEAFF. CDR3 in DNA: TGTGCCAGCTACCGGGACATCGGCACTGAAGCTTTCTTT.

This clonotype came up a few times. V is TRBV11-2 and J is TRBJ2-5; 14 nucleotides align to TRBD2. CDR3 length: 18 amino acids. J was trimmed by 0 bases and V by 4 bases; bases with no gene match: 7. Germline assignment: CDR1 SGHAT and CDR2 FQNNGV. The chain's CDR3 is CASSSRTSGGLYQETQYF. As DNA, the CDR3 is TGTGCCAGCAGCTCGAGGACTAGCGGGGGGCTGTACCAAGAGACCCAGTACTTC.

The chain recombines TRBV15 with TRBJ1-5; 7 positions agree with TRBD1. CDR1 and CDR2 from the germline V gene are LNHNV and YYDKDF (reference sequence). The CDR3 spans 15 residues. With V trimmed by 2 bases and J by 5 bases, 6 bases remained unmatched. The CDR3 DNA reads TGTGCCACCAGCAGAAGTAGGGGGACAGATCAGCCCCAGCATTTT. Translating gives CATSRSRGTDQPQHF.

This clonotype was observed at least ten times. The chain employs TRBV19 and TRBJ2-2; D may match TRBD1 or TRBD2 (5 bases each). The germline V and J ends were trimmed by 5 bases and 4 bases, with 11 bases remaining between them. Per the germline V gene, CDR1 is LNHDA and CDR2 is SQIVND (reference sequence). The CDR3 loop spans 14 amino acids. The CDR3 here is CASSPGPTTGELFF. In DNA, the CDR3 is TGTGCCAGTAGTCCGGGACCCACCACCGGGGAGCTGTTTTTT.

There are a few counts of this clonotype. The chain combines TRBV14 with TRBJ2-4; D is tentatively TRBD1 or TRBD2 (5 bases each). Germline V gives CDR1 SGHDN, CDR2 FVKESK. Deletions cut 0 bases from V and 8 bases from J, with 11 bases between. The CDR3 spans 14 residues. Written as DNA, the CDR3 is TGTGCCAGCAGCCAAGAAAATAGGGACCACATTCAGTACTTC. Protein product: CASSQENRDHIQYF.

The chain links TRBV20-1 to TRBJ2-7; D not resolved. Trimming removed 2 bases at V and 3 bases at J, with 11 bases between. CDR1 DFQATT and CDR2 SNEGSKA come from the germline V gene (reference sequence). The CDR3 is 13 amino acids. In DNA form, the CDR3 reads TGCAGTGCTAGACCGAGGAATAACTACGAGCAGTACTTC. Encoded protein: CSARPRNNYEQYF.

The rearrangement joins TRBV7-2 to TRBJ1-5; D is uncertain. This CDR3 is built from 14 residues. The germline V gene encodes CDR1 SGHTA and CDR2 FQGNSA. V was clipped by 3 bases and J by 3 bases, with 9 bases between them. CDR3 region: CASSFTGPNQPQHF. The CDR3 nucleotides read TGTGCCAGCAGCTTTACCGGGCCCAATCAGCCCCAGCATTTT. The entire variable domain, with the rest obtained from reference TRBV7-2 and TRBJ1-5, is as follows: GAGVSQSPSNKVTEKGKDVELRCDPISGHTALYWYRQSLGQGLEFLIYFQGNSAPDKSGLPSDRFSAERTGGSVSTLTIQRTQQEDSAVYLCASSFTGPNQPQHFGDGTRLSIL.